These T cell receptor beta chains were read from a single sample in a study of OX40 agonist ivuxolimab in advanced cancers. TCRdb's table, derived via immunoSEQ multiplex PCR, lists solely in-frame clones and lacks some. The sample has more than 80,000 clones; approximately 90% are singletons. Sequenced material: CD4+ or CD8+ T cells sorted from blood, taken in a trial of the OX40 agonist ivuxolimab. These receptors were taken from an adult with an advanced solid tumor such as melanoma, head and neck, liver or kidney cancer. Both conserved end residues are part of each CDR3. D genes are given only for firm matches. For some rows the clone size is stated as once, few or many, or as a class when expanded; others skip it.

TRBV7-2	.	TRBJ2-3	.	CASSLGASTDTQYF	TGTGCCAGCAGCTTAGGAGCCAGCACAGATACGCAGTATTTT
TRBV5-5	.	TRBJ2-5	.	CASSLEEWQRQETQYF	TGTGCCAGCAGCTTGGAGGAGTGGCAGAGGCAAGAGACCCAGTACTTC
TRBV28	.	TRBJ1-3	few	CASRATLHSGNTIYF	TGTGCCAGCAGGGCGACACTTCACTCTGGAAACACCATATATTTT
TRBV7-3	TRBD2	TRBJ2-7	.	CASSREEGREQYF	TGTGCCAGCAGCCGGGAGGAGGGAAGGGAGCAGTACTTC
TRBV27	.	TRBJ2-3	.	CASSTRLSTDTQYF	TGTGCCAGCAGTACCAGACTTAGCACAGATACGCAGTATTTT
TRBV2	TRBD2	TRBJ2-2	once	CASTGLSRPGGLFF	TGTGCCAGCACCGGCCTTTCTCGCCCGGGAGGGTTGTTTTTT
TRBV7-9	TRBD2	TRBJ2-7	.	CASSLGSGRPSSYEQYF	TGTGCCAGCAGCTTAGGTAGCGGGAGGCCAAGCTCCTACGAGCAGTACTTC
TRBV30	TRBD1	TRBJ2-6	.	CAWTRDRDYPGANVLTF	TGTGCCTGGACCCGGGACAGGGATTACCCTGGGGCCAACGTCCTGACTTTC
TRBV7-9	.	TRBJ1-5	.	CASSGSGSGNQPQHF	TGTGCCAGCAGCGGGTCCGGGAGCGGCAATCAGCCCCAGCATTTT
TRBV7-9	.	TRBJ1-1	.	CASSALVNTEAFF	TGTGCCAGCAGCGCTCTGGTTAACACTGAAGCTTTCTTT
TRBV4-1	TRBD1	TRBJ1-2	.	CASSLPTGAWGGYTF	TGCGCCAGCAGCCTTCCGACAGGGGCCTGGGGTGGCTACACCTTC
TRBV5-1	.	TRBJ1-1	.	CASSLGTLNTEAFF	TGCGCCAGCAGCTTGGGGACATTAAACACTGAAGCTTTCTTT
TRBV6-5	TRBD1	TRBJ1-2	once	CASSYTGQSYGYTF	TGTGCCAGCAGTTACACGGGACAGTCCTATGGCTACACCTTC
TRBV19	.	TRBJ1-2	.	CASSIPGIYGYTF	TGTGCCAGTAGTATTCCCGGGATCTATGGCTACACCTTC
TRBV5-5	.	TRBJ2-3	once	CASSRGGGDGDTQYF	TGTGCCAGCAGTCGGGGAGGAGGGGATGGAGATACGCAGTATTTT
TRBV27	.	TRBJ1-5	.	CASSPWGGLGDQPQHF	TGTGCCAGCAGTCCTTGGGGAGGGCTGGGTGATCAGCCCCAGCATTTT
TRBV7-2	.	TRBJ1-5	.	CASSLNLGAGRPQHF	TGTGCCAGCAGCTTAAATCTAGGGGCCGGTCGGCCCCAGCATTTT
TRBV30	TRBD2	TRBJ2-3	.	CAWRSRLGLGMTDTQYF	TGTGCCTGGAGATCCCGCTTGGGACTAGGAATGACAGATACGCAGTATTTT
TRBV19	.	TRBJ1-2	.	CASSILLDRYSYGYTF	TGTGCCAGTAGTATCCTCCTGGACAGATACTCCTATGGCTACACCTTC
TRBV28	TRBD2	TRBJ2-1	.	CASVRGGDYNEQFF	TGTGCCAGCGTTCGGGGGGGAGATTACAATGAGCAGTTCTTC
TRBV9	TRBD1	TRBJ1-4	.	CASSVTGTGNEKLFF	TGTGCCAGCAGCGTCACCGGGACAGGGAATGAAAAACTGTTTTTT
TRBV7-9	TRBD1	TRBJ1-2	.	CASSRTGTYGYTF	TGTGCCAGCAGCCGGACAGGTACTTATGGCTACACCTTC
TRBV7-2	.	TRBJ1-5	.	CASSLTGDHQPQHF	TGTGCCAGCAGCTTAACCGGGGACCATCAGCCCCAGCATTTT
TRBV29-1	TRBD2	TRBJ2-7	.	CSVESPAGGNYEQYF	TGCAGCGTTGAAAGCCCAGCGGGAGGTAACTACGAGCAGTACTTC
TRBV6-6	.	TRBJ2-7	.	CASSRLGDEQYF	TGTGCCAGCAGTAGGTTAGGGGACGAGCAGTACTTC
TRBV11-2	TRBD2	TRBJ2-7	.	CASSPGVLIAGGYEQYF	TGTGCCAGCAGCCCCGGGGTGTTGATAGCGGGAGGGTACGAGCAGTACTTC
TRBV11-3	.	TRBJ2-3	few	CASSLGQDTDTQYF	TGTGCCAGCAGCTTAGGCCAGGACACAGATACGCAGTATTTT
TRBV5-6	TRBD1	TRBJ1-2	.	CASSLGVTGAFYGYTF	TGTGCCAGCAGCTTGGGTGTGACAGGGGCCTTCTATGGCTACACCTTC
TRBV28	.	TRBJ1-1	few	CASSTQGHRSNTEAFF	TGTGCCAGCAGTACTCAGGGGCACCGGTCGAACACTGAAGCTTTCTTT
TRBV5-4	.	TRBJ2-4	.	CASSLKGSTKNIQYF	TGTGCCAGCAGCTTGAAGGGGTCGACCAAAAACATTCAGTACTTC
TRBV28	.	TRBJ1-4	.	CASSFLDAFSNEKLFF	TGTGCCAGCAGTTTCTTGGACGCATTCTCTAATGAAAAACTGTTTTTT
TRBV5-1	TRBD1	TRBJ2-5	once	CASSLRTGHQETQYF	TGCGCCAGCAGCTTGAGGACAGGGCACCAAGAGACCCAGTACTTC
TRBV6-6	.	TRBJ1-4	once	CASSHPTDLEKLFF	TGTGCCAGCAGTCATCCGACAGACCTAGAAAAACTGTTTTTT
TRBV5-1	.	TRBJ2-7	few	CASSPDTYEQYF	TGCGCCAGCAGCCCCGACACCTACGAGCAGTACTTC
TRBV11-2	.	TRBJ2-7	few	CASSLGYRTAQYF	TGTGCCAGCAGCTTAGGTTACAGGACTGCGCAGTACTTC
TRBV5-1	.	TRBJ2-7	.	CASSWAGTEYSYEQYF	TGCGCCAGCAGCTGGGCCGGGACGGAGTACTCCTACGAGCAGTACTTC
TRBV5-1	TRBD2	TRBJ2-3	.	CASSFSGGSTDTQYF	TGCGCCAGCAGCTTTAGCGGGGGTAGCACAGATACGCAGTATTTT
TRBV11-3	TRBD1	TRBJ1-4	.	CASSDRPTGVVRIVEKLFF	TGTGCCAGCAGCGACCGCCCGACAGGGGTCGTGAGAATAGTCGAAAAACTGTTTTTT
TRBV6-5	.	TRBJ1-5	.	CASSDASSNQPQHF	TGTGCCAGCAGTGATGCCTCTAGCAATCAGCCCCAGCATTTT
TRBV30	.	TRBJ2-1	.	CAWSAGVYNEQFF	TGTGCCTGGAGTGCGGGGGTCTACAATGAGCAGTTCTTC
TRBV4-2	TRBD2	TRBJ2-1	.	CASSLGGSGESYNEQFF	TGTGCCAGCAGCCTGGGCGGGAGCGGGGAGTCCTACAATGAGCAGTTCTTC
TRBV15	.	TRBJ1-4	.	CATSRDPGVLGEKLFF	TGTGCCACCAGCAGAGATCCGGGCGTCTTGGGTGAAAAACTGTTTTTT
TRBV5-4	TRBD1	TRBJ1-4	.	CASSHRDRDEKLFF	TGTGCCAGCAGCCACCGGGACAGGGATGAAAAACTGTTTTTT
TRBV7-2	.	TRBJ1-6	.	CASSLVRGVDSPLHF	TGTGCCAGCAGCTTAGTCAGGGGAGTGGATTCACCCCTCCACTTT
TRBV7-7	.	TRBJ2-2	.	CASSLGGSTGELFF	TGTGCCAGCAGCCTAGGGGGAAGCACCGGGGAGCTGTTTTTT